The 22 T cell receptor beta chains below were found in one sample sequenced in a study of control samples from healthy donors and cancer patients. TCRdb's copy holds only in-frame clones and misses some; the assay was immunoSEQ multiplex PCR. The sample holds about 110,000 clones, 80% to 90% seen once. The sample consisted of blood. The receptors were sampled from a woman aged 45-60 years in good health.

The sample holds one count of this clone. V gene TRBV12-5 combines with J gene TRBJ2-1, with 12 positions matching TRBD1. V trimming: 9 bases; J trimming: 6 bases; junction bases outside the gene matches: 3. Germline V gives CDR1 LGHNT, CDR2 FRNRAP. This CDR3 is 13 amino acids long. CDR3 protein: CASRDRGPNEQFF. The CDR3, as DNA: TGTGCTAGCCGGGACAGGGGGCCCAATGAGCAGTTCTTC.

The CDR3 DNA is TGTGCCAGCAGTCCGAAGGTTGGAGGGGAGCTGTTTTTT. Translation gives CASSPKVGGELFF. The gene calls are TRBV27 and TRBJ2-2; D is ambiguous. The germline V gene encodes CDR1 MNHEY and CDR2 SMNVEV (reference sequence). The CDR3 covers 13 residues. V lost 5 bases to trimming and J lost 8 bases, with 12 bases between them.

The chain uses TRBV29-1 and TRBJ1-1; D is uncertain. Trimming cost V 4 bases and J 7 bases, with 10 bases left between them. In germline, CDR1 is SQVTM, CDR2 ANQGSEA. The CDR3 totals 11 residues. The CDR3 reads CSVGGTYEAFF. In nucleotides, the CDR3 is TGCAGCGTTGGAGGAACTTATGAAGCTTTCTTT.

This chain joins TRBV30 and TRBJ1-3; unclear D gene. Germline-derived CDR1 and CDR2 are GTSNPN and SVGIG (reference sequence). The CDR3 sequence is 13 residues long. Deletions cut 4 bases from V and 2 bases from J, with 9 bases between. CDR3: CAWIAETGNTIYF. In nucleotides, the CDR3 is TGTGCCTGGATAGCGGAAACTGGAAACACCATATATTTT.

This chain uses TRBV19 with TRBJ1-2; D unresolved. Germline assignment: CDR1 LNHDA and CDR2 SQIVND (reference sequence). This CDR3 has 13 amino acids. The V end was cut by 1 base, the J end by 3 bases, with 6 bases between. Here the CDR3 reads CASSIGQYYGYTF. CDR3 in DNA: TGTGCCAGTAGTATAGGTCAATACTATGGCTACACCTTC.

The rearrangement links TRBV7-8 to TRBJ2-5; perhaps TRBD1 as D (5 bases). V lost 2 bases to trimming and J lost 4 bases, with 17 bases between them. This CDR3 is 16 amino acids long. Germline V lookup: CDR1 SGHVS, CDR2 FQNEAQ. CDR3 sequence (DNA): TGTGCCAGCAGCTTATCTTATGCCCCAGGGATAGAGACCCAGTACTTC. Translation: CASSLSYAPGIETQYF.

V is TRBV12-5 and J is TRBJ1-1; D gene ambiguous. CDR3 size: 16 residues. Germline V gene data show CDR1 as LGHNT and CDR2 as FRNRAP. Trimming shortened V by 6 bases and J by 2 bases, and 19 bases separated the two germline ends. CDR3 nucleotides: TGTGCTAGTGGGACCGCTGAGCAACTACCAAACACTGAAGCTTTCTTT. It codes for CASGTAEQLPNTEAFF.

A note on this clone: Other DNA sequences in this sample translate to the same CDR3. V usage is TRBV7-3 and J usage is TRBJ2-3; D gene uncertain. The CDR3 totals 11 residues. Germline CDR1 SGHTA, CDR2 FQGTGA. Trimming took 3 bases from V and 6 from J, leaving 4 bases between them. The CDR3 here is CASSLKDTQYF. As DNA, the CDR3 is TGTGCCAGCAGCTTGAAGGATACGCAGTATTTT.

The V call is TRBV18, the J call TRBJ1-1, with TRBD1 identical over 7 bases. CDR1 and CDR2 (germline): KGHSH, LQKENI. Trimming at V came to 3 bases and at J to 5 bases, leaving 12 bases not matched to a gene. The CDR3 has 16 amino acids. For the CDR3, the DNA is TGTGCCAGCTCACCTAGGGACAGCGTGATGGGGACTGAAGCTTTCTTT. It yields the protein CASSPRDSVMGTEAFF.

This clone has just one count. The J gene is TRBJ1-6, the V gene TRBV23-1; D is perhaps TRBD1 (5 bases). TRBV23-1 is labeled an ORF, and its function is uncertain. The CDR3 loop spans 15 amino acids. V shed 10 bases and J shed 6 bases, with 19 bases lying between them. This CDR3 reads CATRRRQFRNSPLHF. DNA for the CDR3: TGCGCCACCCGGCGAAGACAGTTTCGTAATTCACCCCTCCACTTT.

The chain couples TRBV2 to TRBJ2-2, with no clear D. Trimming cost V 6 bases and J 6 bases, with 8 bases left between them. CDR1 is SNHLY and CDR2 is FYNNEI in the germline V gene. This CDR3 has 12 amino acids. CDR3 DNA sequence: TGTGCCAGCAGCGCAGGACCCGGGGAGCTGTTTTTT. It is translated as CASSAGPGELFF.

The chain combines TRBV6-4 with TRBJ2-3; a possible D gene is TRBD1 (7 bases). This CDR3 contains 16 residues. Germline loops: CDR1 MRHNA, CDR2 SNTAGT. Trimming shortened V by 4 bases and J by 0 bases, and 14 bases separated the two germline ends. The CDR3 region is CASSGTAGQSTDTQYF. As DNA, the CDR3 is TGTGCCAGCAGTGGCACCGCGGGACAGAGCACAGATACGCAGTATTTT.

The rearrangement uses TRBV18 and TRBJ2-3, with 7 positions matching TRBD1. Trimming removed 0 bases from V and 6 bases from J; junction bases left unmatched: 6. Germline V gives CDR1 KGHSH, CDR2 LQKENI. This CDR3 is 15 amino acids long. The CDR3 reads CASSPPEGAGDTQYF. CDR3 in DNA: TGTGCCAGCTCACCACCCGAGGGGGCAGGGGATACGCAGTATTTT.

This chain joins TRBV23-1 and TRBJ1-3, with unresolved D. TRBV23-1 belongs to the ORF category, with a function that is uncertain. This CDR3 is 14 amino acids long. Trimming took 2 bases from V and 1 from J, leaving 6 bases between them. CDR3 in DNA: TGCGCCAGCAGTCAACCGGGGTCTGGAAACACCATATATTTT. Amino acids: CASSQPGSGNTIYF.

J is TRBJ2-2 and V is TRBV19; D gene ambiguous. The CDR3 spans 14 residues. V lost 10 bases, J lost 3 bases, and 15 bases lay in between. Germline V lookup: CDR1 LNHDA, CDR2 SQIVND (reference sequence). The CDR3 loop reads CATNAVWDTGELFF. CDR3 DNA sequence: TGTGCCACCAATGCGGTCTGGGACACCGGGGAGCTGTTTTTT.

V gene TRBV7-9 combines with J gene TRBJ2-3, with 7 bases fitting TRBD1. The CDR3 contains 17 residues. Germline assignment: CDR1 SEHNR and CDR2 FQNEAQ (reference sequence). V lost 4 bases and J lost 2; bases outside the gene matches: 12. CDR3 sequence reads: CASSSRDRATDTDTQYF. The CDR3 DNA reads as TGTGCCAGCAGCTCCCGAGACAGGGCGACGGACACAGATACGCAGTATTTT.

The rearrangement uses TRBV27 and TRBJ2-7, with 13 bases that match TRBD2. CDR1 is MNHEY, CDR2 SMNVEV, per germline (reference sequence). J gave up 2 bases and V 5 bases, and 6 bases lay outside the gene matches. The CDR3 totals 16 residues. The CDR3 bases are TGTGCCAGCAGTACCCCGGGACTAGCGGGGACCTACGAGCAGTACTTC. It is translated as CASSTPGLAGTYEQYF.

The chain joins TRBV7-3 to TRBJ2-1; D uncertain. V was pared by 2 bases and J by 0 bases, with 8 bases between. CDR3 length: 15 residues. Germline V gene lookup returns CDR1 SGHTA and CDR2 FQGTGA. CDR3 amino acids: CASSLVVSSYNEQFF. CDR3 DNA sequence: TGTGCCAGCAGCTTAGTAGTAAGCTCCTACAATGAGCAGTTCTTC.

The chain recombines TRBV12-3 or TRBV12-4 with TRBJ1-5, with a tentative D call TRBD1 (5 bases). Trimming stripped 7 bases from V and 10 bases from J, with 14 bases between. The CDR3 runs to 12 residues. The CDR3 DNA is TGTGCCAGCACCACGTTAGGGGTTCCCCAGCATTTT. This encodes CASTTLGVPQHF.

V is TRBV7-3 and J is TRBJ1-1; D gene ambiguous. The germline CDR1 and CDR2 sequences are SGHTA and FQGTGA. CDR3 length equals 13 residues. Trimming took 3 bases from V and 1 from J, leaving 6 bases between them. As DNA, the CDR3 is TGTGCCAGCAGCTTCGGGGAGAACACTGAAGCTTTCTTT. It encodes CASSFGENTEAFF.

The chain links TRBV18 to TRBJ2-5; D call uncertain. V shed 2 bases and J shed 0 bases, with 4 bases lying between them. The CDR3 is 13 amino acids. CDR1 is KGHSH and CDR2 is LQKENI in the germline V gene. The CDR3 loop reads CASSPAHQETQYF. The CDR3 bases are TGTGCCAGCTCACCAGCTCACCAAGAGACCCAGTACTTC.

J is TRBJ2-5 and V is TRBV10-1, with D maybe TRBD1 (6 bases). Germline loops: CDR1 WNHNN, CDR2 SYGVQD (reference sequence). This CDR3 region has 13 residues. V lost 7 bases and J lost 3, with 12 bases in between. DNA for the CDR3: TGCGCCAGCAAACTTCAGGGGAAAGAGACCCAGTACTTC. Protein: CASKLQGKETQYF.